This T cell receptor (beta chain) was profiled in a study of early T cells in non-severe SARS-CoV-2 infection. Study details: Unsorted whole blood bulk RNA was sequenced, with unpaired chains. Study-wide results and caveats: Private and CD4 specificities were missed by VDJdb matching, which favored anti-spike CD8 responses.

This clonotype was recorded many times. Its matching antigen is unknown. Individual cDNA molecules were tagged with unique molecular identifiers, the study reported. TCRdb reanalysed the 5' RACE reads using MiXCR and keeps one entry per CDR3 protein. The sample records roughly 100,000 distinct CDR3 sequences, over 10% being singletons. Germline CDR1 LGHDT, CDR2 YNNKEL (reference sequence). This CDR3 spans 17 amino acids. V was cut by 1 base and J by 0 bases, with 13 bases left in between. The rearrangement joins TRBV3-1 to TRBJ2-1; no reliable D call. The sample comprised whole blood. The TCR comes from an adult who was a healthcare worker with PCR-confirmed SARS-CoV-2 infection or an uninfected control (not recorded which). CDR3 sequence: CASSQGAATSSYNEQFF. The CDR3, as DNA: TGTGCCAGCAGCCAAGGGGCGGCCACAAGCTCCTACAATGAGCAGTTCTTC.